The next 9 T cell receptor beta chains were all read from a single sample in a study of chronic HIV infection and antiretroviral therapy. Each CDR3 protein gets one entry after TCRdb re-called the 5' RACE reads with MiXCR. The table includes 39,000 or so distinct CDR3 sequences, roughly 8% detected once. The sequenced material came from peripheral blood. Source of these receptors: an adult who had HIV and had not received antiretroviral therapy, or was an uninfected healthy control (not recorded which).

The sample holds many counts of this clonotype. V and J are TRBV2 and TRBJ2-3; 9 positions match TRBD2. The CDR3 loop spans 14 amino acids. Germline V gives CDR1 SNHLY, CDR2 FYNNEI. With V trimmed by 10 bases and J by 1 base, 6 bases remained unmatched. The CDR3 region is CAIPTSGRTDTQYF. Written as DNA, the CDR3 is TGTGCCATCCCTACTAGCGGGCGCACAGATACGCAGTATTTT.

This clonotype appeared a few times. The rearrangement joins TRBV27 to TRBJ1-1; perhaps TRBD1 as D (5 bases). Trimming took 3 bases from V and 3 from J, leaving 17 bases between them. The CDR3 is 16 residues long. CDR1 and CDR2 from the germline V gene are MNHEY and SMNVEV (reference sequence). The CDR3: CASSFSTRGHHTEAFF. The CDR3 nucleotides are TGTGCCAGCAGTTTCTCAACCCGAGGACACCACACTGAAGCTTTCTTT.

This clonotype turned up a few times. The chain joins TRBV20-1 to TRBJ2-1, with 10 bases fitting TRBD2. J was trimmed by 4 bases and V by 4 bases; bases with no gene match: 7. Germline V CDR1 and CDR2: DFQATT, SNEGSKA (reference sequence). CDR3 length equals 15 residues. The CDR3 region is CSATEAGGVYNEQFF. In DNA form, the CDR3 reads TGCAGTGCTACCGAAGCGGGAGGGGTTTACAATGAGCAGTTCTTC.

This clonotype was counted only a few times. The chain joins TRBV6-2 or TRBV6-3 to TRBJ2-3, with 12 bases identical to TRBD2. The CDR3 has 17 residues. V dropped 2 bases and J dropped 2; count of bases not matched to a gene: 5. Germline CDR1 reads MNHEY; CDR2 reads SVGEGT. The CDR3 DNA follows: TGTGCCAGCAGTTACCCCGGACTAGCGGGGAACACAGATACGCAGTATTTT. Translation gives CASSYPGLAGNTDTQYF.

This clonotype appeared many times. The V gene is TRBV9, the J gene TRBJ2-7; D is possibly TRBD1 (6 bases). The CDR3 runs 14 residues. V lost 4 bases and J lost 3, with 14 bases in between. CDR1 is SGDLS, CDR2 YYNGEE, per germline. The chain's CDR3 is CASSSSGTSYEQYF. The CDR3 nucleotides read TGTGCCAGCAGCTCATCCGGGACAAGCTACGAGCAGTACTTC.

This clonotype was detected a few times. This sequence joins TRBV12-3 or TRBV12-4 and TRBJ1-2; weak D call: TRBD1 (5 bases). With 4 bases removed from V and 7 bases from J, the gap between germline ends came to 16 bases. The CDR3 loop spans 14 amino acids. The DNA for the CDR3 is TGTGCCAGCAGTTCCCAGGGACTAAACCTTGGCTACACCTTC. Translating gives CASSSQGLNLGYTF.

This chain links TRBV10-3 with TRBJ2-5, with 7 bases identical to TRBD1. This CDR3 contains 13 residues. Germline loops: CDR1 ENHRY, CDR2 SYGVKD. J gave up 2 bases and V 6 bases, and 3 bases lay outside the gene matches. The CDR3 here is CAIRGTVQETQYF. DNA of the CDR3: TGTGCCATCAGGGGGACAGTACAAGAGACCCAGTACTTC.

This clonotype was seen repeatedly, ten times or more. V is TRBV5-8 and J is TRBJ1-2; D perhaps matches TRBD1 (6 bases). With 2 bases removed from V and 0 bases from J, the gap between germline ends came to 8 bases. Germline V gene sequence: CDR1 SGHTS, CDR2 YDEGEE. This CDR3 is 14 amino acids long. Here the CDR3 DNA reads TGTGCCAGCAGCTTTGGACAGCCTAACTATGGCTACACCTTC. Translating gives CASSFGQPNYGYTF.

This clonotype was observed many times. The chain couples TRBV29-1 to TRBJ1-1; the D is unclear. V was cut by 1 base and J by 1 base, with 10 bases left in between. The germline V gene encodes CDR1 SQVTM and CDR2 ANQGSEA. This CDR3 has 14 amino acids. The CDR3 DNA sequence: TGCAGCGTTGAAGCGGTAGAAAGGAACACTGAAGCTTTCTTT. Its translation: CSVEAVERNTEAFF.